This TCR beta chain emerged from a study of CXCR3-negative and CXCR3-positive naive CD8 T cells. Study-level results: Naive subsets expressed similar surface CD5; TRB CDR3 features served to infer TCR strength. CXCR3-positive naive cells carried more hydrophobic TRB CDR3s than CXCR3-negative naive cells did. TRBV-TRBJ usage was similar across naive CXCR3 subsets but distinct in memory cells. Each naive subset displayed comparably high diversity, whereas memory CD8+ cells displayed much lower diversity.

The authors prepared UMI-labeled TRB cDNA libraries by 5' RACE. With the 5' RACE reads reprocessed, TCRdb shows one record per CDR3 protein and no DNA. This sample's clone table lists approximately 100,000 distinct CDR3 sequences. Germline lookup yields CDR1 SQVTM and CDR2 ANQGSEA. The CDR3 sequence is 11 residues long. Concerning this clonotype: Its target is not known.

Every CD8+ T cell subset underwent triplicate sorting at 300,000 cells apiece. Sequenced material: naive CXCR3+ CD8+ T cells from blood. Subset denoted: CD45RO-CCR7+CD27+CD95- naive CD8+ T cells expressing CXCR3 (TNR3+). The V and J genes are TRBV29-1 and TRBJ2-7; TCRdb proposes TRBD1, but this gene call is untestable without DNA. This clonotype was obtained from a human donor in good health. Some clones in this sample may be carry-over from other donors' samples. The CDR3 is CSVWDSYEQYF.